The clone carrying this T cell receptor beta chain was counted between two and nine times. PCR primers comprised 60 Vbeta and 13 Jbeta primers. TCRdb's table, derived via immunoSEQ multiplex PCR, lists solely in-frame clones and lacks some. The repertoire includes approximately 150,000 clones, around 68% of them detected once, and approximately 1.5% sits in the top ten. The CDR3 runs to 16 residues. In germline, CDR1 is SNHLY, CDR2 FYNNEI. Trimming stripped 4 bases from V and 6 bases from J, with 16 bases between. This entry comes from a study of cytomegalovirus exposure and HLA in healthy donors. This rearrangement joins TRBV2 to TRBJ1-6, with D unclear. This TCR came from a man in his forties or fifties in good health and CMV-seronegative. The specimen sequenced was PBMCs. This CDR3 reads CASSGVAGPFNSPLHF. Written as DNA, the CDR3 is TGTGCCAGCAGTGGAGTGGCAGGCCCTTTTAATTCACCCCTCCACTTT.